A single sample is the source of the 28 T cell receptor beta chains below, sequenced in a study of cytomegalovirus exposure and HLA in healthy donors. Using immunoSEQ multiplex PCR, the repertoire was profiled, and TCRdb retains in-frame clones only, with some absent. The sample holds about 160,000 clones; roughly 90% are singletons and the top ten take 10% to 13%. The material sequenced was PBMCs. The receptors shown here come from a young woman in good health and CMV-seropositive.

The chain links TRBV7-2 to TRBJ2-7, with D hard to call. Deletions cut 5 bases from V and 6 bases from J, with 14 bases between. The CDR3 has 13 amino acids. Germline CDR1 SGHTA, CDR2 FQGNSA. The CDR3: CASSISQFLEQYF. DNA of the CDR3: TGTGCCAGCAGCATAAGTCAGTTCCTCGAGCAGTACTTC.

The J gene is TRBJ2-3, the V gene TRBV5-5; no clear D gene. The ends were cut back, 1 base at V and 0 bases at J, with 9 bases in the middle. Germline V CDR1 and CDR2: SGHKS, YYEKEE (reference sequence). The CDR3 totals 15 residues. CDR3 region: CASSLTGPSTDTQYF. The CDR3, as DNA: TGTGCCAGCAGCTTGACTGGGCCTAGCACAGATACGCAGTATTTT.

The V and J genes are TRBV4-2 and TRBJ2-3, with 12 bases that match TRBD2. Germline trimming cut 2 bases from V and 11 bases from J; bases unmatched to any gene: 5. Germline lookup yields CDR1 LGHNA and CDR2 YNFKEQ. This CDR3 has 14 amino acids. CDR3: CASSQTRTSGEQYF. DNA for the CDR3: TGTGCCAGCAGCCAAACCCGGACTAGCGGGGAGCAGTATTTT.

The chain carries TRBV15 and TRBJ2-7; TRBD1 is a possible D gene (6 bases). Germline-derived CDR1 and CDR2 are LNHNV and YYDKDF (reference sequence). This CDR3 is 15 amino acids long. V was shortened by 0 bases and J by 5 bases, with 14 bases between the two germline ends. This chain's CDR3 is CATSRDSGGLDEQYF. The CDR3 bases are TGTGCCACCAGCAGAGATTCTGGGGGCCTAGACGAGCAGTACTTC.

This chain connects TRBV11-2 to TRBJ1-2; no reliable D call. Trimming stripped 2 bases from V and 4 bases from J, with 8 bases between. The length of the CDR3 is 13 residues. CDR1 and CDR2 (germline): SGHAT, FQNNGV. The CDR3 sequence is CASSLNSVYGYTF. CDR3 bases: TGTGCCAGCAGCTTAAATAGCGTCTATGGCTACACCTTC.

The rearrangement uses TRBV12-5 and TRBJ2-4, with D tentatively TRBD1 (5 bases). The germline V gene has CDR1 LGHNT and CDR2 FRNRAP. V shed 0 bases and J shed 0 bases, with 12 bases lying between them. This CDR3 comprises 17 residues. CDR3 sequence (DNA): TGTGCTAGTGGTTTGGTAGGTAGGGGCTTAGCCAAAAACATTCAGTACTTC. Translation: CASGLVGRGLAKNIQYF.

The rearrangement uses TRBV28 and TRBJ2-7; TRBD1 matches 7 bases. The CDR3 is made up of 17 amino acids. The ends lost 5 bases at V and 0 bases at J; junction bases unmatched: 13. Germline CDR1 reads MDHEN; CDR2 reads SYDVKM. The CDR3 nucleotides read TGTGCCAGCAGTCAACCGACCGGACAGGAGAACTCCTACGAGCAGTACTTC. Translation gives CASSQPTGQENSYEQYF.

CDR3 loop: CASSFQGREQYF. The CDR3 coding sequence is TGTGCCAGCAGTTTCCAGGGTCGCGAGCAGTACTTC. The genes are TRBV28 and TRBJ2-7; TRBD1 might be the D (5 bases). This CDR3 region has 12 residues. CDR1 is MDHEN, CDR2 SYDVKM, per germline. V lost 3 bases, J lost 6 bases, and 9 bases lay in between.

The rearrangement joins TRBV4-1 to TRBJ2-7; no clear D. Trimming removed 0 bases from V and 0 bases from J, with 9 bases in between. This CDR3 region has 15 residues. The germline V gene has CDR1 MGHRA and CDR2 YSYEKL. CDR3 sequence reads: CASSQDLAVSYEQYF. CDR3 nucleotide sequence: TGCGCCAGCAGCCAAGATCTGGCAGTCTCCTACGAGCAGTACTTC.

This clone was observed a handful of times. The gene calls are TRBV6-5 and TRBJ1-2, with 8 bases that match TRBD1. V dropped 3 bases and J dropped 4; count of bases not matched to a gene: 10. From germline, CDR1 is MNHEY and CDR2 SVGAGI. The CDR3 runs to 16 residues. This CDR3 reads CASSYLGDRTGYGYTF. In DNA form, the CDR3 reads TGTGCCAGCAGTTATCTTGGGGACAGGACTGGCTATGGCTACACCTTC.

The chain combines TRBV1 with TRBJ2-3; the table's D gene call, TRBD2, was not cross checked with the DNA. TRBV1 constitutes a pseudogene. There are 19 residues in the CDR3. The CDR3 DNA is TGCACCAGCAGCCAAGTTCGAGGGGTAGGACGGGAGGTGGCAGATACGCAGTATTTT. This sequence encodes CTSSQVRGVGREVADTQYF.

This chain uses TRBV18 with TRBJ2-5; D unclear. There are 15 residues in the CDR3. V lost 3 bases and J lost 2, with 13 bases in between. Germline V gives CDR1 KGHSH, CDR2 LQKENI. CDR3 bases: TGTGCCAGCTCACCGCAGCAGACTGCACAAGAGACCCAGTACTTC. It specifies CASSPQQTAQETQYF.

The chain couples TRBV2 to TRBJ1-3; tentatively, D is TRBD1 (5 bases). The CDR3 length is 14 residues. Germline CDR1 reads SNHLY; CDR2 reads FYNNEI. V lost 0 bases, J lost 5 bases, and 8 bases lay in between. CDR3 sequence: CASSEARGRNTIYF. DNA for the CDR3: TGTGCCAGCAGTGAAGCTCGGGGGAGAAACACCATATATTTT.

As for this clone: One junction end does not reproduce the germline sequence, and a read error may be involved. The rearrangement joins TRBV7-7 to TRBJ2-1, with TRBD1 matching over 11 bases. The germline V gene encodes CDR1 SSHAT and CDR2 FNYEAQ (reference sequence). The CDR3 extends over 15 amino acids. Here the CDR3 reads CASSSGTGGNNEQFF. The CDR3, as DNA: TGTGCTAGCAGCTCCGGGACAGGGGGGAACAATGAGCAGTTCTTC.

The chain is built from TRBV27 and TRBJ2-2, with D unresolved. This CDR3 comprises 13 residues. Germline assignment: CDR1 MNHEY and CDR2 SMNVEV (reference sequence). Deletions cut 3 bases from V and 5 bases from J, with 7 bases between. The CDR3 spells CASSFQVTGELFF. CDR3 bases: TGTGCCAGCAGTTTCCAGGTTACCGGGGAGCTGTTTTTT.

In DNA form, the CDR3 reads TGTGCCAGCAGTTCACGGACAGGGCCGTACGAGCAGTACTTC. Translated, it gives CASSSRTGPYEQYF. The gene calls are TRBV27 and TRBJ2-7; 8 nucleotides line up with TRBD1. With V trimmed by 4 bases and J by 4 bases, 6 bases remained unmatched. There are 14 residues in the CDR3. From germline, CDR1 is MNHEY and CDR2 SMNVEV (reference sequence).

This clone was seen a single time. The chain recombines TRBV9 with TRBJ2-1; the match to TRBD2 covers 7 bases. The CDR3 contains 18 residues. Germline V CDR1 and CDR2: SGDLS, YYNGEE. The V and J ends lost 4 bases and 0 bases, in that order; junction bases with no gene match: 13. CDR3 nucleotides: TGTGCCAGCAGCACACCCCCCGGGGGGAGTAGCTCCTACAATGAGCAGTTCTTC. Translation gives CASSTPPGGSSSYNEQFF. The full variable domain, its missing parts supplied by reference TRBV9 and TRBJ2-1, is DSGVTQTPKHLITATGQRVTLRCSPRSGDLSVYWYQQSLDQGLQFLIQYYNGEERAKGNILERFSAQQFPDLHSELNLSSLELGDSALYFCASSTPPGGSSSYNEQFFGPGTRLTVL.

The chain uses TRBV11-3 and TRBJ2-3, with a weak D call TRBD2 (7 bases). Trimming took 8 bases from V and 2 from J, leaving 20 bases between them. Germline assignment: CDR1 SGHNT and CDR2 YENEEA. The CDR3 spans 16 residues. In DNA form, the CDR3 reads TGTGCCAGCGATCGGGGGCTAGCGGAGTACACAGATACGCAGTATTTT. Its translation: CASDRGLAEYTDTQYF.

The chain employs TRBV5-4 and TRBJ2-1, with a tentative D call TRBD2 (6 bases). The CDR3 is 15 amino acids. Germline CDR1 and CDR2: SGHNT and YYREEE (reference sequence). The germline V and J ends were trimmed by 10 bases and 0 bases, with 17 bases remaining between them. CDR3 in amino acids: CAGGQRKSSYNEQFF. CDR3 DNA sequence: TGTGCCGGAGGGCAGCGGAAGAGCTCCTACAATGAGCAGTTCTTC.

The chain carries TRBV11-3 and TRBJ2-3; TRBD2 is a possible D gene (6 bases). The germline V gene encodes CDR1 SGHNT and CDR2 YENEEA. V was pared by 8 bases and J by 4 bases, with 10 bases between. The CDR3 runs 12 residues. DNA for the CDR3: TGTGCCAGCCAAGGGGAGGCAGATACGCAGTATTTT. This translates into CASQGEADTQYF.

The genes are TRBV7-8 and TRBJ1-5; 7 bases line up with TRBD1. The germline V gene has CDR1 SGHVS and CDR2 FQNEAQ. The CDR3 spans 14 residues. The trim removed 3 bases at V and 3 bases at J, leaving 2 bases unmatched. The CDR3 DNA reads as TGTGCCAGCAGCTTGGACAGGAACAATCAGCCCCAGCATTTT. It is translated as CASSLDRNNQPQHF.

The genes are TRBV12-5 and TRBJ2-1, with TRBD1 matching 9 bases. This CDR3 has 14 amino acids. The ends lost 4 bases at V and 4 bases at J; junction bases unmatched: 2. The germline CDR1 and CDR2 sequences are LGHNT and FRNRAP. The CDR3 protein is CASGSGQGYNEQFF. The CDR3 DNA sequence: TGTGCTAGTGGTTCCGGACAGGGGTACAATGAGCAGTTCTTC.

V usage is TRBV6-5 and J usage is TRBJ1-2; possible D gene TRBD1, 6 bases. Germline values: CDR1 MNHEY, CDR2 SVGAGI. V lost 5 bases and J lost 8, with 15 bases in between. The CDR3 contains 13 residues. DNA for the CDR3: TGTGCCAGCAGTCAAGCACAGGGAAGGGGCTACACCTTC. Translated, it gives CASSQAQGRGYTF.

This chain joins TRBV6-1 and TRBJ1-3; D might be TRBD1 (6 bases). With 3 bases removed from V and 1 base from J, the gap between germline ends came to 13 bases. The CDR3 has 16 amino acids. The V gene's germline CDR1 is MNHNS and CDR2 SASEGT. CDR3 sequence reads: CASSDSPGDSGNTIYF. The CDR3 DNA sequence: TGTGCCAGCAGTGATTCACCAGGGGATTCTGGAAACACCATATATTTT.

The rearrangement uses TRBV5-4 and TRBJ1-3, with 9 bases matching TRBD1. Germline values: CDR1 SGHNT, CDR2 YYREEE (reference sequence). The CDR3 spans 16 residues. The trim removed 7 bases at V and 4 bases at J, leaving 12 bases unmatched. This chain's CDR3 is CASGPTGGASGNTIYF. The CDR3 DNA follows: TGTGCCAGCGGCCCAACAGGGGGCGCTTCCGGAAACACCATATATTTT. Full variable domain (remainder filled in from reference TRBV5-4 and TRBJ1-3): ETGVTQSPTHLIKTRGQQVTLRCSSQSGHNTVSWYQQALGQGPQFIFQYYREEENGRGNFPPRFSGLQFPNYSSELNVNALELDDSALYLCASGPTGGASGNTIYFGEGSWLTVV.

The chain employs TRBV28 and TRBJ1-4, with 7 bases identical to TRBD1. CDR3 length: 15 residues. V was clipped by 2 bases and J by 4 bases; unmatched bases: 4. The germline CDR1 and CDR2 sequences are MDHEN and SYDVKM. The CDR3 is CASSLPGTVNEKLFF. For the CDR3, the DNA is TGTGCCAGCAGTTTACCCGGGACAGTTAATGAAAAACTGTTTTTT.

This clone was seen a few times. The J gene is TRBJ2-7, the V gene TRBV27; TRBD2 is a possible D gene (6 bases). CDR1 and CDR2 (germline): MNHEY, SMNVEV (reference sequence). The CDR3 spans 13 residues. V dropped 3 bases and J dropped 6 bases, with 12 bases sitting between them. The CDR3 DNA is TGTGCCAGCAGTTTGGAGGGGTTCGGCGAGCAGTACTTC. Translating it yields CASSLEGFGEQYF.

This clone was seen only once. This chain links TRBV7-8 with TRBJ2-5, with TRBD1 identical over 7 bases. CDR1 is SGHVS, CDR2 FQNEAQ, per germline. V gave up 3 bases and J gave up 4 bases; unmatched junction bases: 2. The CDR3 spans 13 residues. The DNA of the CDR3 is TGTGCCAGCAGCTTGTCAGGGGGAGAGACCCAGTACTTC. This gives the protein CASSLSGGETQYF.